A selection of T cell receptor beta chains follows, all from one sample in a study of shared clonotypes between healthy human individuals. TCRdb's table, derived via immunoSEQ multiplex PCR, lists solely in-frame clones and lacks some. The repertoire holds about 1.5 million clones, with 98% as singletons. The specimen sequenced was naive CD4+ T cells sorted from blood. The receptor source for this set is a man younger than 40 in good health. The CDR3 runs from the conserved cysteine through the conserved F or W. The D gene is left open where the match is weak.

. | TRBV9 | CASSPDSKNIQYF
. | TRBV30 | CAWDRRTDMNTEAFF
. | TRBV7-2 | CASSSRGETQYF
TRBD2 | TRBV7-9 | CASRTGTTNTGELFF
. | TRBV5-5 | CASSLVADQPQHF
. | TRBV6-4 | CASSDLIGSSSTRGNTIYF
. | TRBV6-6 | CASSYQDSSTDTQYF
. | TRBV5-4 | CASSLPEGQAGTNEKLFF
TRBD2 | TRBV15 | CATSKGLAVYEQYF
TRBD1 | TRBV11-1 | CASSFRGTGGNTIYF
. | TRBV7-9 | CASSLGGGQPQHF
TRBD1 | TRBV5-1 | CASSLDRDRGGLNYGYTF
TRBD2 | TRBV18 | CASSPRRSAGERPWRFDEQFF
TRBD1 | TRBV18 | CASSPTGTGVSYEQYF
TRBD2 | TRBV14 | CASTRSGRGTDTQYF
. | TRBV30 | CAWSPGGDEQYF
TRBD1 | TRBV19 | CASSIQAGGSYGYTF
. | TRBV2 | CASSETPSLRMNTEAFF
TRBD1 | TRBV18 | CASSPPGGANYGYTF
. | TRBV4-3 | CASSQRVNTEAFF
TRBD2 | TRBV5-5 | CASSPRFVSGRGTGELFF
. | TRBV2 | CASRGEETQYF
. | TRBV2 | CASSPLSRRNTEAFF
. | TRBV14 | CASSGLPNTEAFF
. | TRBV18 | CASSVEDTIYF
. | TRBV7-8 | CASSFTGPVGETQYF
. | TRBV7-6 | CASSLMSGAYNEQFF
. | TRBV20-1 | CSASQDGGYTF
. | TRBV7-9 | CASSYGTLAYEQYF